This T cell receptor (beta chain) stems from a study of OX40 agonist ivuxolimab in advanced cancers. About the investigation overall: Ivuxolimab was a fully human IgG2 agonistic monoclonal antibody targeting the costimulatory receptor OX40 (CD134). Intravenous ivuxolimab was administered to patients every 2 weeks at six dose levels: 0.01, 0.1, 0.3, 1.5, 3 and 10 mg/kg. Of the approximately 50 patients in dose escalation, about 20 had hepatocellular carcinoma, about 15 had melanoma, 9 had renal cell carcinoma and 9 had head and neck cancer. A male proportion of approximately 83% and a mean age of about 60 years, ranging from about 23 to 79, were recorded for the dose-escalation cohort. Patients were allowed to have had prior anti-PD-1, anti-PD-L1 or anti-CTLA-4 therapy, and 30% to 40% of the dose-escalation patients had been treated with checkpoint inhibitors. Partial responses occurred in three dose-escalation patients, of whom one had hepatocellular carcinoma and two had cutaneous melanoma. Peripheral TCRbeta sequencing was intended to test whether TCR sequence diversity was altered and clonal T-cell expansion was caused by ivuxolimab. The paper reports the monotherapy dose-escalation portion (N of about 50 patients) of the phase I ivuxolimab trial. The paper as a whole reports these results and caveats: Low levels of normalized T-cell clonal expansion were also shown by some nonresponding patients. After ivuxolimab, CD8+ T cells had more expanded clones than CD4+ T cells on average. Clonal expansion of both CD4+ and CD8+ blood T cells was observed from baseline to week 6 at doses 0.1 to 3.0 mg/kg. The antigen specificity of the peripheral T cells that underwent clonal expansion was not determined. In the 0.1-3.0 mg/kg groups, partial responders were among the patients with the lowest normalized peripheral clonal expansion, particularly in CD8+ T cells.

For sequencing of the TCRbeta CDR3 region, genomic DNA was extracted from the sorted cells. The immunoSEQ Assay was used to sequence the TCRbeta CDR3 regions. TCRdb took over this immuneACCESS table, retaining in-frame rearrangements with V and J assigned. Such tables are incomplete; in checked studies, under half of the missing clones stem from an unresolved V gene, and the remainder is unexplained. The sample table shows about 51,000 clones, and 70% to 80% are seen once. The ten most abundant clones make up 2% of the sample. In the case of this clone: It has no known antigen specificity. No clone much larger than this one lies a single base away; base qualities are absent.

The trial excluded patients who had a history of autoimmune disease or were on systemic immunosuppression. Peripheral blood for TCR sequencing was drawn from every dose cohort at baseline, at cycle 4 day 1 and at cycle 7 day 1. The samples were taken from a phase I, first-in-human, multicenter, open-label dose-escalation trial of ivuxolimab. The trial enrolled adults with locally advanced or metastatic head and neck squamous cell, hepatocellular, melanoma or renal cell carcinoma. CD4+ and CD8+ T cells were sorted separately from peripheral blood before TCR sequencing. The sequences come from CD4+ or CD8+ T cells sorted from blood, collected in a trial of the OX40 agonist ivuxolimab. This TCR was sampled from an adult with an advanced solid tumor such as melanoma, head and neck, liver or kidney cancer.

The CDR3 here reads CAWALRQALSYEQYF. The DNA sequence is given as TGTGCCTGGGCCCTGCGACAGGCCCTCTCCTACGAGCAGTACTTC. The chain joins TRBV30 to TRBJ2-7; matching of 6 bases hints at TRBD1 as the D gene. V is pared back by 5 bases and J by 0 bases, with 17 bases lying between the germline termini. The CDR3 starts with the cysteine, ends with the phenylalanine, and has 15 residues. Here the CDR3 DNA is all that survives: 45 bases in frame from base 1. CDR1 and CDR2 were assigned from the germline V gene (reference sequence) as GTSNPN and SVGIG.